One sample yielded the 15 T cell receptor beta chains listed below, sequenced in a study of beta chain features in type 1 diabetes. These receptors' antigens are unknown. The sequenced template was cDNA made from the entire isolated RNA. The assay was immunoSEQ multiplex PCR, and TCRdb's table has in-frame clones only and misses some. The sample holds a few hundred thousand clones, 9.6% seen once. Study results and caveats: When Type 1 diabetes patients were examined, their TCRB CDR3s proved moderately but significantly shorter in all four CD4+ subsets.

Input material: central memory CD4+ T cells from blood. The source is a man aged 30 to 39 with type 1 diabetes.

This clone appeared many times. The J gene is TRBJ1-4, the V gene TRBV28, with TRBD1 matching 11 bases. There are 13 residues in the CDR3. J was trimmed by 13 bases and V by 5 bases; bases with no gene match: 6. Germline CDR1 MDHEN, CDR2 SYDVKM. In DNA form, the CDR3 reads TGTGCCAGCAGTATCTCGGGACAGGGGGGACTGTTTTTT. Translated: CASSISGQGGLFF.

CDR3 in amino acids: CASSKAVEDYNEQFF. The CDR3 DNA follows: TGTGCCAGCTCGAAAGCAGTAGAGGACTACAATGAGCAGTTCTTC. The chain joins TRBV11-2 to TRBJ2-1; D gene ambiguous. Per germline, CDR1 SGHAT and CDR2 FQNNGV. V dropped 8 bases and J dropped 3 bases, with 17 bases sitting between them. The CDR3 consists of 15 residues.

CDR3 in amino acids: CASTATDAQYF. The DNA of the CDR3 is TGCGCCAGCACCGCGACAGACGCACAGTACTTC. This sequence joins TRBV5-1 and TRBJ2-5; D is possibly TRBD1 (5 bases). Germline CDR1 and CDR2: SGHRS and YFSETQ. There are 11 residues in the CDR3. V lost 6 bases to trimming and J lost 11 bases, with 14 bases between them.

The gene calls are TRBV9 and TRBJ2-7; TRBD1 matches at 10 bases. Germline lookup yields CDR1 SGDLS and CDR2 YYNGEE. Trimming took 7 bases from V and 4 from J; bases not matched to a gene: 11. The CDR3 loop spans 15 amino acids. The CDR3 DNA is TGTGCCAGCTCCACCGGGACAGGGGTGGAGTACGAGCAGTACTTC. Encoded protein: CASSTGTGVEYEQYF.

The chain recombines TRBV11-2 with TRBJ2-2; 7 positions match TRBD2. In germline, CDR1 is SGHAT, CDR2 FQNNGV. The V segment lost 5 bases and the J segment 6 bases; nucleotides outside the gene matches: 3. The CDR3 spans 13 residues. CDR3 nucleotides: TGTGCCAGCAGCCTGGCGGGGGCCGGGGAGCTGTTTTTT. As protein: CASSLAGAGELFF.

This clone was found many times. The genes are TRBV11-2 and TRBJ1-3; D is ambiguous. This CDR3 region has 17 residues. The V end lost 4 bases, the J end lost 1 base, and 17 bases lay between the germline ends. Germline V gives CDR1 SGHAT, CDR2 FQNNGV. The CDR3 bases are TGTGCCAGCAGCTCGGTTAAGGGTTTAAGATCTGGAAACACCATATATTTT. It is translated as CASSSVKGLRSGNTIYF.

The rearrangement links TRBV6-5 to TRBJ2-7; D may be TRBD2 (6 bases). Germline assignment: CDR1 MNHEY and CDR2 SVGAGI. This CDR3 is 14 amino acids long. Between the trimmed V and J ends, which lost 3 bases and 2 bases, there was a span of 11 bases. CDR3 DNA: TGTGCCAGCAGTTATTTAGGCGGGACCTACGAGCAGTACTTC. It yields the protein CASSYLGGTYEQYF.

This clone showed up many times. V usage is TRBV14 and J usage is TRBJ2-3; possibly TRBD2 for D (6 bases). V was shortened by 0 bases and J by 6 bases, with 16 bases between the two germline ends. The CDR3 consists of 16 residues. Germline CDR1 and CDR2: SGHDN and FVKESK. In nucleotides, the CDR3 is TGTGCCAGCAGCCAAGAAATCACCGGGAGTTGGGATACGCAGTATTTT. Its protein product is CASSQEITGSWDTQYF.

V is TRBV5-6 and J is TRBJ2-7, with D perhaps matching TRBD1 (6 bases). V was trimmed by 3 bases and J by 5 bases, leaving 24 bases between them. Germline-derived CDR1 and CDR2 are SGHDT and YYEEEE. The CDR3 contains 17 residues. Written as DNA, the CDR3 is TGTGCCAGCAGCTCGACCCTTCCTACACAGGGTAGCGACGAGCAGTACTTC. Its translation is CASSSTLPTQGSDEQYF.

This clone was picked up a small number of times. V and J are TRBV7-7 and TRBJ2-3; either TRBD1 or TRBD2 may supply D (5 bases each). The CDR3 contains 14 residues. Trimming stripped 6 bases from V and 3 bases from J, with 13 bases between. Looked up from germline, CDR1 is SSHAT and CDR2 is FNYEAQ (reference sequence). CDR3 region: CASSPGGVTDTQYF. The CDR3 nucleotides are TGTGCCAGCAGTCCTGGGGGAGTAACAGATACGCAGTATTTT.

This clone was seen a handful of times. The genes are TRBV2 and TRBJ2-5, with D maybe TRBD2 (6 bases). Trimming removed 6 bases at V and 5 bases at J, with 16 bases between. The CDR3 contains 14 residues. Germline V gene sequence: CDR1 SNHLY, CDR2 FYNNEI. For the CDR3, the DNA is TGTGCCAGCAGCCGGCCATATGGGGGGGAGACCCAGTACTTC. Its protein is CASSRPYGGETQYF. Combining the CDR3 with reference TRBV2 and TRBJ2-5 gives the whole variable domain EPEVTQTPSHQVTQMGQEVILRCVPISNHLYFYWYRQILGQKVEFLVSFYNNEISEKSEIFDDQFSVERPDGSNFTLKIRSTKLEDSAMYFCASSRPYGGETQYFGPGTRLLVL.

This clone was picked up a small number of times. CDR3 amino acids: CASSGPSSGANVLTF. The CDR3 coding sequence is TGTGCCAGCAGCGGCCCCAGCTCTGGGGCCAACGTCCTGACTTTC. The V call is TRBV5-5, the J call TRBJ2-6; D unresolved. Trimming shortened V by 4 bases and J by 0 bases, and 8 bases separated the two germline ends. CDR1 and CDR2 from the germline V gene are SGHKS and YYEKEE (reference sequence). The CDR3 loop spans 15 amino acids.

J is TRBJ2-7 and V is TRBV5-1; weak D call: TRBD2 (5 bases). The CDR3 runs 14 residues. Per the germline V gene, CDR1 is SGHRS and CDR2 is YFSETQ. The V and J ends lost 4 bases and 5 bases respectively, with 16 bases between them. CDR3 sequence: CASSGEWTAHEQYF. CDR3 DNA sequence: TGCGCCAGCAGCGGGGAGTGGACCGCTCACGAGCAGTACTTC.

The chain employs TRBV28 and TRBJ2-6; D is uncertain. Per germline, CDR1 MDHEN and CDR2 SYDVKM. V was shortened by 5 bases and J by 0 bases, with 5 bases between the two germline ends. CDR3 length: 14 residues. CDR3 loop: CASSRHSGANVLTF. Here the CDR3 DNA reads TGTGCCAGCAGTCGGCACTCTGGGGCCAACGTCCTGACTTTC.

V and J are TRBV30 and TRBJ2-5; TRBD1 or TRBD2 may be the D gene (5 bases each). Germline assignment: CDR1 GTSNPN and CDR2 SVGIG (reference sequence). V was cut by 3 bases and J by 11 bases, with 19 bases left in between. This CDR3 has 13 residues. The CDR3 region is CAWRQAYPREQYF. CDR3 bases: TGTGCCTGGAGACAGGCCTACCCTAGGGAGCAGTACTTC.